These T cell receptor beta chains were read from a single sample in a study of blood T cell repertoires in COVID-19. Generated by immunoSEQ multiplex PCR, the TCRdb table keeps only in-frame clones and is missing some. The table shows 80,000 to 100,000 clones, with around 75% occurring only once. Sequencing was carried out using peripheral blood. These receptors were taken from an older man with acute or convalescent COVID-19. Each CDR3 is given with its conserved first and last residue.

j_call v_call cdr3_aa
TRBJ1-5 TRBV11-2 CASSVETGLHQPQHF
TRBJ1-1 TRBV5-1 CASSSWTGVNTEAFF
TRBJ2-1 TRBV7-2 CASSFPLAGRDYNEQFF
TRBJ1-2 TRBV28 CATTSRGPYGYTF
TRBJ2-7 TRBV23-1 CASSQLDFMEQYF
TRBJ2-3 TRBV29-1 CSARDFYTQYF
TRBJ1-5 TRBV2 CASRLQGLQPQHF
TRBJ1-2 TRBV5-1 CASSIPPGGDYGYTF
TRBJ2-5 TRBV6-5 CASSTQGGKGTQYF
TRBJ1-2 TRBV30 CAWSVDFGGYTF
TRBJ2-3 TRBV6-6 CASSKREGGTDTQYF
TRBJ2-1 TRBV6-2/TRBV6-3 CASSPSSTSRHEQFF